Each of the 26 T cell receptor beta chains below was sequenced from the same sample in a study of T cell repertoires in cytomegalovirus infection. TCRdb reprocessed the reads with MiXCR, giving one entry per CDR3 protein. The sample includes around 490,000 distinct CDR3 sequences, around 27% of them seen just once. Sequencing input: PBMCs. Source of these receptors: a human donor in good health (CMV status not recorded). Some clones in this sample may be carry-over from other donors' samples.

This clonotype has more than one count but fewer than ten. The rearrangement links TRBV7-2 to TRBJ2-3, with 8 bases fitting TRBD2. The CDR3 is 15 residues long. CDR1 SGHTA and CDR2 FQGNSA come from the germline V gene. Trimming removed 5 bases from V and 0 bases from J; junction bases left unmatched: 4. The DNA of the CDR3 is TGTGCCAGCAGCGAAGCGGGAGCTAGCACAGATACGCAGTATTTT. As protein: CASSEAGASTDTQYF.

In this sample, this clonotype turned up many times. The genes are TRBV7-2 and TRBJ1-2; weak D call: TRBD1 (5 bases). CDR1 and CDR2 from the germline V gene are SGHTA and FQGNSA. Trimming cost V 5 bases and J 8 bases, with 18 bases left between them. The CDR3 consists of 14 residues. The DNA for the CDR3 is TGTGCCAGCAGCCCTCGGGAGGGGATGAGAGGCTACACCTTC. It encodes CASSPREGMRGYTF.

The J gene is TRBJ2-2, the V gene TRBV25-1; D perhaps matches TRBD2 (6 bases). The CDR3 spans 16 residues. In germline, CDR1 is MGHDK, CDR2 SYGVNS. With 2 bases removed from V and 5 bases from J, the gap between germline ends came to 15 bases. The DNA of the CDR3 is TGTGCCAGCAGTGAAAGGGGCGGGGTAGTTACCGGGGAGCTGTTTTTT. Encoded protein: CASSERGGVVTGELFF.

There are a few counts of this clonotype. This chain links TRBV12-3 or TRBV12-4 with TRBJ1-6; D not certain. The CDR3 runs to 14 residues. Trimming removed 5 bases at V and 4 bases at J, with 9 bases between. DNA of the CDR3: TGTGCCAGCAGTGTGTCCCTTTATAATTCACCCCTCCACTTT. It is translated as CASSVSLYNSPLHF.

The chain joins TRBV7-2 to TRBJ1-1, with 9 bases matching TRBD1. CDR1 is SGHTA and CDR2 is FQGNSA in the germline V gene. CDR3 length: 14 residues. The V gene end was trimmed by 5 bases and the J gene end by 6 bases; junction bases not matched to a gene: 7. The CDR3 here is CASSVDRGDAEAFF. CDR3 bases: TGTGCCAGCAGCGTGGACAGGGGAGATGCTGAAGCTTTCTTT.

This clonotype was recorded a few times. This chain links TRBV7-2 with TRBJ2-1; 13 bases are shared with TRBD2. The CDR3 has 18 residues. V shed 6 bases and J 2 bases; nucleotides not matched to a gene: 10. CDR1 and CDR2 from the germline V gene are SGHTA and FQGNSA. The CDR3 region is CASRDGGLAGLTYNEQFF. The CDR3 nucleotides read TGTGCCAGCAGGGATGGGGGACTAGCGGGACTTACCTACAATGAGCAGTTCTTC.

This clonotype was detected many times. The V and J genes are TRBV11-2 and TRBJ2-1, with 8 bases lining up with TRBD2. Germline V gene data show CDR1 as SGHAT and CDR2 as FQNNGV. The CDR3 consists of 20 residues. V was pared by 0 bases and J by 6 bases, with 19 bases of the junction left unmatched. The CDR3 is CASSLDGGRLPAQLLNEQFF. The CDR3 bases are TGTGCCAGCAGCTTAGATGGCGGGAGGCTCCCCGCTCAACTACTCAATGAGCAGTTCTTC.

The J gene is TRBJ1-2, the V gene TRBV7-9; 7 positions match TRBD1. The CDR3 is 15 residues long. J lost 7 bases, V lost 1 base, and 9 bases had no gene match. Germline V gene lookup returns CDR1 SEHNR and CDR2 FQNEAQ (reference sequence). Written as DNA, the CDR3 is TGTGCCAGCAGCTTAGACCCCGGACAGGTTGGTGGCTACACCTTC. This gives the protein CASSLDPGQVGGYTF.

The J gene is TRBJ1-1, the V gene TRBV28; weak D call: TRBD1 (6 bases). Trimming stripped 1 base from V and 8 bases from J, with 11 bases between. Germline V CDR1 and CDR2: MDHEN, SYDVKM. CDR3 length: 13 amino acids. CDR3 sequence: CASSLLGRGEAFF. CDR3 DNA sequence: TGTGCCAGCAGTTTATTAGGTAGGGGGGAAGCTTTCTTT.

This clonotype was detected many times. The CDR3 protein is CAISPGTSGSPDTQYF. CDR3 nucleotides: TGTGCCATCAGCCCCGGGACTAGCGGGAGCCCAGATACGCAGTATTTT. This chain uses TRBV10-3 with TRBJ2-3, with TRBD2 identical over 14 bases. The CDR3 consists of 16 residues. Trimming removed 6 bases from V and 4 bases from J; junction bases left unmatched: 6. Germline V gene lookup returns CDR1 ENHRY and CDR2 SYGVKD.

J is TRBJ1-1 and V is TRBV7-2; possibly TRBD1 for D (6 bases). CDR3 length: 12 amino acids. CDR1 is SGHTA, CDR2 FQGNSA, per germline. V dropped 5 bases and J dropped 10 bases, with 14 bases sitting between them. CDR3 sequence: CASSPFGGRAFF. CDR3 nucleotides: TGTGCCAGCAGCCCCTTTGGGGGGCGAGCTTTCTTT.

This clonotype was found a few times. This rearrangement joins TRBV27 to TRBJ1-2; D call uncertain. Trimming stripped 0 bases from V and 4 bases from J, with 15 bases between. The CDR3 is 16 amino acids. The germline gives CDR1 MNHEY, CDR2 SMNVEV (reference sequence). DNA of the CDR3: TGTGCCAGCAGTTTATCGAGTTCAGGCCGAAGCTATGGCTACACCTTC. The encoded protein is CASSLSSSGRSYGYTF.

This clonotype appeared many times. In DNA form, the CDR3 reads TGTGCCAGCAGCCAAGACAGGGGACGTTTCGGTGAGCAGTTCTTC. This translates into CASSQDRGRFGEQFF. The V gene is TRBV7-2, the J gene TRBJ2-1; TRBD1 matches 8 bases. The CDR3 covers 15 residues. The V and J ends lost 5 bases and 9 bases, in that order; junction bases with no gene match: 12. Germline values: CDR1 SGHTA, CDR2 FQGNSA. The variable domain in full, with the rest retrieved from reference TRBV7-2 and TRBJ2-1, is GAGVSQSPSNKVTEKGKDVELRCDPISGHTALYWYRQSLGQGLEFLIYFQGNSAPDKSGLPSDRFSAERTGGSVSTLTIQRTQQEDSAVYLCASSQDRGRFGEQFFGPGTRLTVL.

V usage is TRBV6-6 and J usage is TRBJ2-5, with D perhaps assigned TRBD1 or TRBD2 (5 bases each). The CDR3 consists of 16 residues. Germline V lookup: CDR1 MNHNY, CDR2 SVGAGI (reference sequence). The V gene lost 5 bases and the J gene lost 9 bases, with 25 bases spanning the gap. The CDR3 DNA follows: TGTGCCAGCAGTGCTCCGGGGCCACAGAACTTTGGGGCCCAGTACTTC. Protein: CASSAPGPQNFGAQYF.

The J gene is TRBJ2-3, the V gene TRBV9; D not certain. V shed 2 bases and J shed 0 bases, with 7 bases lying between them. The CDR3 runs 14 residues. Germline CDR1 and CDR2: SGDLS and YYNGEE. CDR3 loop: CASSVAISTDTQYF. Here the CDR3 DNA reads TGTGCCAGCAGCGTTGCGATAAGCACAGATACGCAGTATTTT.

This clonotype was seen once. The J gene is TRBJ2-5, the V gene TRBV6-5; 8 bases line up with TRBD2. The CDR3 totals 14 residues. V gave up 8 bases and J gave up 2 bases; unmatched junction bases: 7. The germline gives CDR1 MNHEY, CDR2 SVGAGI. The CDR3 sequence is CASSAGVSQETQYF. In nucleotides, the CDR3 is TGTGCCAGCTCAGCGGGAGTAAGTCAAGAGACCCAGTACTTC.

This clonotype was counted a few times. V is TRBV11-1 and J is TRBJ2-5; tentatively, D is TRBD2 (5 bases). The V end lost 0 bases, the J end lost 3 bases, and 11 bases lay between the germline ends. The CDR3 consists of 15 residues. CDR1 is SGHAT, CDR2 FQDESV, per germline (reference sequence). Here the CDR3 reads CASSLAEAVEETQYF. CDR3 bases: TGTGCCAGCAGCTTAGCGGAGGCAGTTGAAGAGACCCAGTACTTC. The full variable domain, with the rest looked up from reference TRBV11-1 and TRBJ2-5, is EAEVAQSPRYKITEKSQAVAFWCDPISGHATLYWYRQILGQGPELLVQFQDESVVDDSQLPKDRFSAERLKGVDSTLKIQPAELGDSAMYLCASSLAEAVEETQYFGPGTRLLVL.

The gene calls are TRBV27 and TRBJ2-7; the D call may be TRBD1 or TRBD2 (6 bases each). Trimming left V 2 bases short and J 0 bases short, with 11 bases between. The CDR3 spans 15 residues. Looked up from germline, CDR1 is MNHEY and CDR2 is SMNVEV (reference sequence). Written as DNA, the CDR3 is TGTGCCAGCAGTTTAAGGGGGAGGCCCTCCTACGAGCAGTACTTC. Encoded protein: CASSLRGRPSYEQYF.

The table lists this clonotype with many counts. The genes are TRBV7-2 and TRBJ2-3; TRBD2 agrees at 8 bases. The CDR3 runs to 18 residues. J was trimmed by 3 bases and V by 2 bases; bases with no gene match: 13. Germline values: CDR1 SGHTA, CDR2 FQGNSA. CDR3 in amino acids: CASSLPHQSGRRTDTQYF. The CDR3 DNA sequence: TGTGCCAGCAGCTTACCACATCAAAGCGGGAGACGAACAGATACGCAGTATTTT.

This clonotype occurred a few times. The rearrangement uses TRBV6-5 and TRBJ2-3, with D possibly TRBD1 on 5 matching bases. The length of the CDR3 is 15 residues. Trimming removed 2 bases from V and 4 bases from J, with 13 bases in between. The germline CDR1 and CDR2 sequences are MNHEY and SVGAGI. CDR3 sequence: CASSYSSPRADTQYF. The CDR3 region has the DNA TGTGCCAGCAGTTACAGTAGCCCCAGGGCAGATACGCAGTATTTT.

This chain joins TRBV18 and TRBJ2-2; 9 positions match TRBD1. The V and J ends lost 3 bases and 13 bases, in that order; junction bases with no gene match: 6. CDR1 KGHSH and CDR2 LQKENI come from the germline V gene. The CDR3 is made up of 13 amino acids. The CDR3 coding sequence is TGTGCCAGCTCACCCCCGGGACAGGGAAGGCTGTTTTTT. This codes for CASSPPGQGRLFF.

There are a few counts of this clonotype. The chain carries TRBV12-3 or TRBV12-4 and TRBJ1-3; tentatively, D is TRBD1 (5 bases). V was trimmed by 4 bases and J by 1 base, leaving 8 bases between them. This CDR3 has 14 residues. The CDR3 is CASSSRTSGNTIYF. The CDR3 DNA sequence: TGTGCCAGCAGTTCACGGACATCTGGAAACACCATATATTTT.

The gene calls are TRBV2 and TRBJ1-4; D uncertain. Trimming took 7 bases from V and 7 from J, leaving 13 bases between them. CDR1 is SNHLY and CDR2 is FYNNEI in the germline V gene. The CDR3 runs 13 residues. CDR3 sequence (DNA): TGTGCCAGCATGCGCCCCGGGAGTGAAAAACTGTTTTTT. Amino acids: CASMRPGSEKLFF.

This clonotype was seen ten or more times. The V call is TRBV7-2, the J call TRBJ2-5; 13 bases are a match to TRBD2. CDR3 size: 17 residues. J was trimmed by 2 bases and V by 5 bases; bases with no gene match: 8. The germline gives CDR1 SGHTA, CDR2 FQGNSA. CDR3 sequence (DNA): TGTGCCAGCAGCCGTTTTGGGACTAGCGGGACACAAGAGACCCAGTACTTC. This translates into CASSRFGTSGTQETQYF.

This chain joins TRBV6-6 and TRBJ1-6, with 8 bases that match TRBD1. Germline V gives CDR1 MNHNY, CDR2 SVGAGI (reference sequence). The CDR3 consists of 19 residues. The V and J ends lost 3 bases and 0 bases, in that order; junction bases with no gene match: 10. Here the CDR3 reads CASSYSAGQASSYNSPLHF. Here the CDR3 DNA reads TGTGCCAGCAGTTATTCCGCGGGACAGGCCAGCTCCTATAATTCACCCCTCCACTTT.

This clonotype showed up many times. The genes are TRBV12-3 or TRBV12-4 and TRBJ1-4; possibly TRBD1 for D (5 bases). V lost 3 bases and J 8 bases, leaving 13 bases between the germline ends. The CDR3 length is 14 residues. The CDR3 here is CASSFQGPREKLFF. The CDR3 DNA follows: TGTGCCAGCAGTTTTCAGGGACCACGCGAAAAACTGTTTTTT.